This is a list of T cell receptor beta chains from one sample in a study of T cells in Graves' hyperthyroidism and ophthalmopathy. TCRdb reprocessed the multiplex PCR reads via MiXCR and lists one record per CDR3 protein. The sample includes around 600,000 distinct CDR3 sequences, less than 45% of them seen just once. The sequenced sample consisted of peripheral blood or thyroid tissue (not recorded which). The receptor set was obtained from an adult man with Graves' disease, either hyperthyroidism or ophthalmopathy (not recorded which). The CDR3 runs from the conserved cysteine through the conserved F or W. A D gene is named only where the DNA matches it firmly. Rows may omit the clone size; those that give it use once, few, many or a size class.

clone_size j_call d_call v_call cdr3_nt cdr3_aa
few TRBJ1-1 . TRBV7-9 TGTGCCAGCAGCCTCGGGCCGACCAATGAAGCTTTCTTT CASSLGPTNEAFF
few TRBJ1-2 TRBD1 TRBV20-1 TGCAGTGCTAGGGAGGGGGCGTTTGACTATGGCTACACCTTC CSAREGAFDYGYTF
. TRBJ1-1 TRBD1 TRBV29-1 TGCAGCGTCGGACAGGGGTTAGGGGACACTGAAGCTTTCTTT CSVGQGLGDTEAFF
. TRBJ1-5 TRBD1 TRBV3-1 TGTGCCAGCAGCCTTAGCCTCCCGGGACAGGAGGCAAATCAGCCCCAGCATTTT CASSLSLPGQEANQPQHF
. TRBJ2-2 . TRBV24-1 TGTGCCACCAGTGGGGCGGGATTCGACACCGGGGAGCTGTTTTTT CATSGAGFDTGELFF
. TRBJ2-6 . TRBV7-6 TGTGCCAGCAGCTCGGAAGGGGCCAACGTCCTGACTTTC CASSSEGANVLTF
. TRBJ2-6 TRBD1 TRBV7-2 TGTGCCAGCAGCTTAGTTCTTTTTAGACAGGGGACCTCTGGGGCCAACGTCCTGACTTTC CASSLVLFRQGTSGANVLTF
many TRBJ2-2 . TRBV10-3 TGTGCCAACTCGTACGACTACTTCACCGGGGAGCTGTTTTTT CANSYDYFTGELFF
. TRBJ2-5 TRBD1 TRBV11-1 TGTGCCAGCAGCTCACAGGGGGTTGAACAAGAGACCCAGTACTTC CASSSQGVEQETQYF
. TRBJ1-1 . TRBV19 TGTGCCAGTACTGGGCGGGGATGGGGCACTGAAGCTTTCTTT CASTGRGWGTEAFF
few TRBJ1-5 . TRBV20-1 TGCAGTGCTAGAGTAGCGCTCCTGGACAATCAGCCCCAGCATTTT CSARVALLDNQPQHF
few TRBJ1-1 . TRBV12-5 TGTGCTAGTGGCTGGGCGGACACTGAAGCTTTCTTT CASGWADTEAFF
. TRBJ1-4 . TRBV19 TGTGCCAGTAGTATCAAAAGTCAAGACACAGGGCCCTCTGGAAAACTGTTTTTT CASSIKSQDTGPSGKLFF
. TRBJ1-2 TRBD1 TRBV2 TGTGCCAGCAGTGTACGAGTGGGACAGGGCTATGGCTACACCTTC CASSVRVGQGYGYTF
. TRBJ1-6 . TRBV2 TGTGCCAGCATTAGGACTCTTACCCTCCACTTT CASIRTLTLHF
. TRBJ1-4 . TRBV10-3 TGTGCCATCAGAAGGGATGAAAAACTGTTTTTT CAIRRDEKLFF
. TRBJ2-7 TRBD2 TRBV10-3 TGTGCCAGCAGTGAACGGCTAGCGGGAGCCGAGCAGTACTTC CASSERLAGAEQYF
. TRBJ2-5 TRBD2 TRBV7-2 TGTGCCAGCAGCTTAGATGGGACTAGCGGGGGGAAGACCCAGTACTTC CASSLDGTSGGKTQYF
many TRBJ1-6 . TRBV5-6 TGTGCCAGCAGCTTGGGGTGGATTTCACCCCTCCACTTT CASSLGWISPLHF
. TRBJ1-2 TRBD1 TRBV24-1 TGTGCGGAGGGCACAGGGGACCGAGCTAACTATGGCTACACCTTC CAEGTGDRANYGYTF
many TRBJ1-5 TRBD1 TRBV2 TGTGCCAGCAGCGAACAGGGGTTGGGCAATCAGCCCCAGCATTTT CASSEQGLGNQPQHF
. TRBJ1-6 . TRBV7-3 TGTGCCAGCAGCTCCCATCTGACAGTCTTGGGATCACCCCTCCACTTT CASSSHLTVLGSPLHF